These T cell receptor beta chains were read from a single sample in a study of shared clonotypes between healthy human individuals. The method was immunoSEQ multiplex PCR; TCRdb's version includes in-frame clones alone and lacks a portion of them. The table shows approximately 1,500,000 clones, with more than 95% occurring only once. Sequencing was carried out using naive CD4+ T cells sorted from blood. The receptors here all came from a man aged 30 to 39 in good health. Each CDR3 is given with its conserved first and last residue. D genes are given only for firm matches. A row's size may be missing; if present it is once, few, many or a size class.

>once|TRBV10-3|TRBJ1-4|NA
TGTGCCATCAGTGAACCGGGTCTTAATGAAAAACTGTTTTTT
CAISEPGLNEKLFF
>NA|TRBV11-2|TRBJ2-6|NA
TGTGCCAGCAGCTTAGGGGTCCCTGGGGCCAACGTCCTGACTTTC
CASSLGVPGANVLTF
>NA|TRBV5-6|TRBJ1-2|TRBD1
TGTGCCAGCAGCTTGGGTTCCAGGGACAGTAAGGGCTACACCTTC
CASSLGSRDSKGYTF
>NA|TRBV6-6|TRBJ2-3|NA
TGTGCCAGCAGGACGGTAGGGGCAGATACGCAGTATTTT
CASRTVGADTQYF
>once|TRBV6-1|TRBJ2-5|TRBD1
TGTGCCAGCAGGGACCGGGACAGGGTATGGGAGACCCAGTACTTC
CASRDRDRVWETQYF
>NA|TRBV9|TRBJ2-3|TRBD1
TGTGCCAGCAGCCTCGGACAGGGGGCGCGGGCGACAGATACGCAGTATTTT
CASSLGQGARATDTQYF
>once|TRBV10-2|TRBJ1-2|NA
TGCGCCAGCAGTGAGTCGGTCCAGGTCTATGGCTACACCTTC
CASSESVQVYGYTF
>NA|TRBV18|TRBJ2-7|TRBD1
TGTGCCAGCTCACCCGGACAGGGGGGGCCCTACGAGCAGTACTTC
CASSPGQGGPYEQYF
>NA|TRBV6-5|TRBJ1-5|NA
TGTGCCAGCAGTTACTCGGGGGCAGGCAATCAGCCCCAGCATTTT
CASSYSGAGNQPQHF
>NA|TRBV28|TRBJ1-5|NA
TGTGCCAGCGGGTCGGGGGGTCAGCCCCAGCATTTT
CASGSGGQPQHF
>NA|TRBV11-2|TRBJ2-7|TRBD1
TGTGCCAGCAGCCCCCGCCGAGGGACAGGGTTCTACGAGCAGTACTTC
CASSPRRGTGFYEQYF
>NA|TRBV30|TRBJ2-7|NA
TGTGCCTGGAGTGTTGAACTTACCTACGAGCAGTACTTC
CAWSVELTYEQYF
>NA|TRBV2|TRBJ1-4|TRBD1
TGTGCCAGCAGTGAACCGCAGACAGGGCGATATGAAAAACTGTTTTTT
CASSEPQTGRYEKLFF
>NA|TRBV18|TRBJ2-3|TRBD2
TGTGCCAGCTCACCAATTCGCGGGGGGCGGATAGATACGCAGTATTTT
CASSPIRGGRIDTQYF
>NA|TRBV7-2|TRBJ2-1|NA
TGTGCCAGCAGCTCCGGTGGTAGCGGTTCCTACAATGAGCAGTTCTTC
CASSSGGSGSYNEQFF
>NA|TRBV4-3|TRBJ2-1|NA
TGCGCCAGCAGCCAATCCCCTGGGGGAGCTAGTTACAATGAGCAGTTCTTC
CASSQSPGGASYNEQFF
>NA|TRBV6-5|TRBJ2-3|TRBD2
TGTGCCAGCGGTGGACTAGCTCTTGGCACAGATACGCAGTATTTT
CASGGLALGTDTQYF
>NA|TRBV6-5|TRBJ2-7|NA
TGTGCCAGCAGACTAATCCTCGAGGACCGAGAGCAGTACTTC
CASRLILEDREQYF
>NA|TRBV27|TRBJ2-3|TRBD2
TGTGCCAGCAGTCCACTAGCGGGAGGATTCACGACAGATACGCAGTATTTT
CASSPLAGGFTTDTQYF
>NA|TRBV18|TRBJ1-2|NA
TGTGCCAGCTCACCCCTCGGGGCCAGGGGAATTCTTAGCGGCTACACCTTC
CASSPLGARGILSGYTF
>NA|TRBV5-1|TRBJ2-1|TRBD1
TGCGCCAGCAGCTTTTACCACACAGGGGGCCGGGAGGATGAGCAGTTCTTC
CASSFYHTGGREDEQFF
>once|TRBV7-6|TRBJ2-7|NA
TGTGCCAGCAGCCGGTTCGCGTACGAGCAGTACTTC
CASSRFAYEQYF
>NA|TRBV10-1|TRBJ2-1|TRBD2
TGCGCCAGCAGTGGACTAGCGGGCTACAATGAGCAGTTCTTC
CASSGLAGYNEQFF
>NA|TRBV7-8|TRBJ2-7|TRBD2
TGTGCCAGCAGCTTAGTTATCCTAGCGGGATCATACGAGCAGTACTTC
CASSLVILAGSYEQYF
>NA|TRBV7-8|TRBJ2-1|TRBD1
TGTGCCAGCAGCTTCGAGGGGGCTAGGCGGAATGAGCAGTTCTTC
CASSFEGARRNEQFF
>NA|TRBV9|TRBJ2-1|NA
TGTGCCAGCAGCGGATTATACTACGCCAATACCTACAATGAGCAGTTCTTC
CASSGLYYANTYNEQFF
>NA|TRBV5-4|TRBJ2-7|NA
TGTGCCAGCAGCTTATGGACAAACCCTTACGAGCAGTACTTC
CASSLWTNPYEQYF
>NA|TRBV5-8|TRBJ2-1|NA
TGTGCCAGCAGCTATAGGGGGGGGACCTACAATGAGCAGTTCTTC
CASSYRGGTYNEQFF
>NA|TRBV9|TRBJ2-1|NA
TGTGCCAGCAGCCCAAAACCGGGCAGAAGCTCCTACAATGAGCAGTTCTTC
CASSPKPGRSSYNEQFF
>once|TRBV1|TRBJ2-1|NA
TGCACCAGCAGCCAAGACAGGAGCAGGGATGAGCAGTTCTTC
CTSSQDRSRDEQFF
>NA|TRBV9|TRBJ2-7|NA
TGTGCCAGCAGCGTAGACTCGGCTACGAAGCAGTACTTC
CASSVDSATKQYF
>NA|TRBV11-2|TRBJ2-2|NA
TGTGCCAGCAGCCGCGACCCTCATGGCACCGGGGAGCTGTTTTTT
CASSRDPHGTGELFF
>NA|TRBV4-3|TRBJ2-7|NA
TGCGCCAGCATGAGGAACAGTACCTACGAGCAGTACTTC
CASMRNSTYEQYF
>once|TRBV2|TRBJ1-1|TRBD1
TGTGCCAGCAGTCGACGGACAGGGAGGACTGAAGCTTTCTTT
CASSRRTGRTEAFF
>NA|TRBV5-1|TRBJ2-1|NA
TGCGCCAGCAGCTTGGCCTCGGTAAATGAGCAGTTCTTC
CASSLASVNEQFF
>NA|TRBV7-9|TRBJ2-2|NA
TGTGCCAGCCCTTATAACACCGGGGAGCTGTTTTTT
CASPYNTGELFF
>NA|TRBV9|TRBJ2-1|NA
TGTGCCAGCAGCAGAGGTGGCCAGGGCTACAATGAGCAGTTCTTC
CASSRGGQGYNEQFF
>NA|TRBV25-1|TRBJ2-5|NA
TGTGCCAGCCAAATTCGGGGAGCGGACCAAGAGACCCAGTACTTC
CASQIRGADQETQYF
>NA|TRBV28|TRBJ1-5|NA
TGTGCCAGCTTGGGGGTTCACAATCAGCCCCAGCATTTT
CASLGVHNQPQHF
>NA|TRBV27|TRBJ1-2|NA
TGTGCCAGCAGTTTGGAGTTAGGCTATGGCTACACCTTC
CASSLELGYGYTF
>NA|TRBV28|TRBJ2-5|TRBD1
TGTGCCAGCAGCGTGGGCCCGACAGGGCGGGAGACCCAGTACTTC
CASSVGPTGRETQYF
>NA|TRBV6-5|TRBJ2-7|NA
TGTGCCAGCAGTTATACCCGGGACGTATACGAGCAGTACTTC
CASSYTRDVYEQYF
>once|TRBV10-1|TRBJ2-7|TRBD1
TGCGCCAGCAGTGACCGGAGGGGACAGGGTGCCTACGAGCAGTACTTC
CASSDRRGQGAYEQYF
>once|TRBV5-8|TRBJ1-5|NA
TGTGCCAGCAGCTTGTATGTTGGGGGGGACTCAACGAATCAGCCCCAGCATTTT
CASSLYVGGDSTNQPQHF
>NA|TRBV28|TRBJ1-2|NA
TGTGCCAGCTCAGGGTACCGCCTCGGTGGCTACACCTTC
CASSGYRLGGYTF
>few|TRBV11-3|TRBJ2-7|NA
TGTGCCAGCAGCCAATACGCAGATTCCTCCTACGAGCAGTACTTC
CASSQYADSSYEQYF
>NA|TRBV5-5|TRBJ1-1|NA
TGTGCCAGCAGGGCAGGGCTCGGGGGTACTGAAGCTTTCTTT
CASRAGLGGTEAFF
>NA|TRBV27|TRBJ2-5|TRBD2
TGTGCCAGCAGGCTAGCGGTCCAAGAGACCCAGTACTTC
CASRLAVQETQYF
>NA|TRBV4-1|TRBJ2-1|TRBD2
TGCGCCAGTGGACTAGCGGGACATAATGAGCAGTTCTTC
CASGLAGHNEQFF
>once|TRBV29-1|TRBJ2-3|NA
TGCAGCGTTGGCGGCGTAGTGACAGATACGCAGTATTTT
CSVGGVVTDTQYF
>NA|TRBV6-6|TRBJ1-5|NA
TGTGCCAGCAGTTACTCTGGAGGTAGCAATCAGCCCCAGCATTTT
CASSYSGGSNQPQHF
>NA|TRBV28|TRBJ1-1|NA
TGTGCCAGCAGCTTGACGTCCCTATTGAACACTGAAGCTTTCTTT
CASSLTSLLNTEAFF
>few|TRBV28|TRBJ1-5|TRBD1
TGTGCCAGCAGTTCGACCGCCGGACAGGGCGGTCAGCCCCAGCATTTT
CASSSTAGQGGQPQHF
>NA|TRBV29-1|TRBJ2-7|NA
TGCAGCGTTGAAAAACACAGCACTGTTTTGGAGCAGTACTTC
CSVEKHSTVLEQYF
>NA|TRBV5-1|TRBJ2-7|TRBD1
TGCGCCAGCAGCTTACAGGGGTCCTACGAGCAGTACTTC
CASSLQGSYEQYF
>NA|TRBV5-1|TRBJ1-4|NA
TGCGCCAGCAGCTTAGCCAGGGATTTTCGGGCAACTAATGAAAAACTGTTTTTT
CASSLARDFRATNEKLFF